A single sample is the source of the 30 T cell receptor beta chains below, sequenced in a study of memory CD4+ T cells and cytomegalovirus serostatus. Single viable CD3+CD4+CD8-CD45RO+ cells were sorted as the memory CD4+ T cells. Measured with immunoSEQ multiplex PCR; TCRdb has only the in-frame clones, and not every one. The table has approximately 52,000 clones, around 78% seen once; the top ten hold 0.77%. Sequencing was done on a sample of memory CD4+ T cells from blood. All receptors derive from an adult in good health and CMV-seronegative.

The CDR3 sequence: CAWRRTGTRGNEAFF. The CDR3 DNA is TGTGCCTGGAGGCGAACCGGGACCCGCGGTAATGAAGCTTTCTTT. V is TRBV30 and J is TRBJ1-1; D is possibly TRBD1 (5 bases). This CDR3 is 15 amino acids long. Germline CDR1 reads GTSNPN; CDR2 reads SVGIG (reference sequence). Trimming took off 3 bases at V and 7 bases at J, with 21 bases between the two ends.

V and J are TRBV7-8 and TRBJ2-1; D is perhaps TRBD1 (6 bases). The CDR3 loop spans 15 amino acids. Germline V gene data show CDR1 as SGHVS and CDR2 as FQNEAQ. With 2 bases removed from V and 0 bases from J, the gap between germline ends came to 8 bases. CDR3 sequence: CASSLTGSSYNEQFF. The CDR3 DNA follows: TGTGCCAGCAGCTTAACAGGGAGCTCCTACAATGAGCAGTTCTTC.

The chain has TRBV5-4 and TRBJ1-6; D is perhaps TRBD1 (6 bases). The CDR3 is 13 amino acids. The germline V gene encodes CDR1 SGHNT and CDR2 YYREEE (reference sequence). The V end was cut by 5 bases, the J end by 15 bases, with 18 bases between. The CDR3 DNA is TGTGCCAGCAGTCTCCGGGCACAGGGTGGCCTCCACTTT. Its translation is CASSLRAQGGLHF.

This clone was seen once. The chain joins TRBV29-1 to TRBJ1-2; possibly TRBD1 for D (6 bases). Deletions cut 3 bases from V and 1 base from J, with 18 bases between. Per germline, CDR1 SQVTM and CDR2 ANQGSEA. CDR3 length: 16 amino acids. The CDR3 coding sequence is TGCAGCGTTGATCCCAAGAGGGGGGAGAGTAACTATGGCTACACCTTC. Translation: CSVDPKRGESNYGYTF.

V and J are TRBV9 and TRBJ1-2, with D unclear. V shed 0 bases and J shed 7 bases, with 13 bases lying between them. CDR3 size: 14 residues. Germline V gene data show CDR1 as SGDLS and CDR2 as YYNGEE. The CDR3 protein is CASSVATAASGYTF. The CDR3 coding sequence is TGTGCCAGCAGCGTAGCTACCGCGGCGAGTGGCTACACCTTC.

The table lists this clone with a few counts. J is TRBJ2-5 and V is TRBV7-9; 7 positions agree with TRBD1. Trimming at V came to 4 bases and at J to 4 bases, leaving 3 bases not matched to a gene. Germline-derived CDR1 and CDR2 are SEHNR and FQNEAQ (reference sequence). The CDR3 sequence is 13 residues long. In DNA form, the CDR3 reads TGTGCCAGCAGCTCCCGGACAGGAGAGACCCAGTACTTC. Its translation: CASSSRTGETQYF.

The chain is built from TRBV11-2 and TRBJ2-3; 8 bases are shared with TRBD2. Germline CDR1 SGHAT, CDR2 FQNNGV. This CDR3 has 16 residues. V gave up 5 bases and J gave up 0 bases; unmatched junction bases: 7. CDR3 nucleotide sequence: TGTGCCAGCAGCACTATAGCGGGGAAAAGCACAGATACGCAGTATTTT. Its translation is CASSTIAGKSTDTQYF.

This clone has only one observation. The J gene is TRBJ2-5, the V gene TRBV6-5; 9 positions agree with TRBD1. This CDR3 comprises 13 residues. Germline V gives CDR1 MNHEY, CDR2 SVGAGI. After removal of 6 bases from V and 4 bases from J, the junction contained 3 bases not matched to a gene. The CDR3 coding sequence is TGTGCCAGCAGATTGGACAGGGGAGAGACCCAGTACTTC. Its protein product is CASRLDRGETQYF.

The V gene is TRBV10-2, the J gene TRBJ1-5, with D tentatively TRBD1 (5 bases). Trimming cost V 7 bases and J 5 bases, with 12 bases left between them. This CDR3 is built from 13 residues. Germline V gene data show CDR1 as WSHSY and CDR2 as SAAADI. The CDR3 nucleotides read TGCGCCAGCATGGGGGGGGAGGATCAGCCCCAGCATTTT. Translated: CASMGGEDQPQHF.

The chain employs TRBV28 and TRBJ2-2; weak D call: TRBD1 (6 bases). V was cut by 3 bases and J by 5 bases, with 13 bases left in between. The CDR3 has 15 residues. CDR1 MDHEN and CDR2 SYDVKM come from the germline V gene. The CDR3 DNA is TGTGCCAGCAGTTTGGGGGCCCCTAGAACCGGGGAGCTGTTTTTT. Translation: CASSLGAPRTGELFF.

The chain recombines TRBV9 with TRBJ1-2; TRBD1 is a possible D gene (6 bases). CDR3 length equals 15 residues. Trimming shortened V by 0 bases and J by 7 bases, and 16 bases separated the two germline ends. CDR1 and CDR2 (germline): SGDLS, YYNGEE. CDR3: CASSVAGRGKGGYTF. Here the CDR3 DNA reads TGTGCCAGCAGCGTAGCGGGCAGGGGTAAAGGTGGCTACACCTTC.

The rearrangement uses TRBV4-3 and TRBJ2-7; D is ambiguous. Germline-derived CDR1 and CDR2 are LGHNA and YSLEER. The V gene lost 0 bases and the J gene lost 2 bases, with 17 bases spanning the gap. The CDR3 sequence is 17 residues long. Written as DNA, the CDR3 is TGCGCCAGCAGCCAAGATTTGGTGGGTTGGGCAGCCTACGAGCAGTACTTC. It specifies CASSQDLVGWAAYEQYF.

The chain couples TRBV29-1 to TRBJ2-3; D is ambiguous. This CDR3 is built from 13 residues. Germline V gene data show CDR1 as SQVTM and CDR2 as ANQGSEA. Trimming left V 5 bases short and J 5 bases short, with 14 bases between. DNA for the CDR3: TGCAGCGTTCTCCCTCCCCCTCAAGATACGCAGTATTTT. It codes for CSVLPPPQDTQYF.

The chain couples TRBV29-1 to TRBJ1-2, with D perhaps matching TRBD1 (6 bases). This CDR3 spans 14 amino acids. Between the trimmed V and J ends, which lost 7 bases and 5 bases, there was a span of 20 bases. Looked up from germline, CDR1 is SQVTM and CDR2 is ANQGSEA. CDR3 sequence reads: CSGMTGGRGYGYTF. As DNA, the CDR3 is TGCAGCGGTATGACAGGCGGACGGGGGTATGGCTACACCTTC.

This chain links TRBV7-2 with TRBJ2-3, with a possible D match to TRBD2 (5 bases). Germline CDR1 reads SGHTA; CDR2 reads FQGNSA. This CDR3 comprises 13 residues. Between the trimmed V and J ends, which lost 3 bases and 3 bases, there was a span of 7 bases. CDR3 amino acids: CASSFSGTDTQYF. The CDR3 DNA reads TGTGCCAGCAGCTTTTCGGGAACAGATACGCAGTATTTT.

The CDR3 reads CASSVWGTNTGELFF. In DNA, the CDR3 is TGTGCCAGCAGCGTATGGGGCACCAACACCGGGGAGCTGTTTTTT. The chain has TRBV9 and TRBJ2-2, with a tentative D call TRBD1 (5 bases). Germline values: CDR1 SGDLS, CDR2 YYNGEE. CDR3 size: 15 residues. V lost 1 base to trimming and J lost 2 bases, with 9 bases between them.

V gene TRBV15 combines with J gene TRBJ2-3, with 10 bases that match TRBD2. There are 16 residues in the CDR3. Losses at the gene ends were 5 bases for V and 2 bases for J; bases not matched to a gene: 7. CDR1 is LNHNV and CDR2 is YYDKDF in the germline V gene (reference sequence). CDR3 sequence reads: CATSSRTSGTTDTQYF. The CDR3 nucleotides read TGTGCCACCAGCTCCCGGACTAGCGGAACCACAGATACGCAGTATTTT.

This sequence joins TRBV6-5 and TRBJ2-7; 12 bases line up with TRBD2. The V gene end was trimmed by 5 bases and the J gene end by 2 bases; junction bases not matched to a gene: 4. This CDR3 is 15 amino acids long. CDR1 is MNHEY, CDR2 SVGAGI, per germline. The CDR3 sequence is CASSPLAGGAYEQYF. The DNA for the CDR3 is TGTGCCAGCAGTCCACTAGCGGGGGGTGCCTACGAGCAGTACTTC.

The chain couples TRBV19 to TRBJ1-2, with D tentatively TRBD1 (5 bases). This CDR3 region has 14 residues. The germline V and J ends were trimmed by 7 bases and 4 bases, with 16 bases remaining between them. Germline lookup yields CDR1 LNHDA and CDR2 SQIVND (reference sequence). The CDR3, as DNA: TGTGCCAGTATGTCCCAGGGAGGTATCTATGGCTACACCTTC. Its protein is CASMSQGGIYGYTF.

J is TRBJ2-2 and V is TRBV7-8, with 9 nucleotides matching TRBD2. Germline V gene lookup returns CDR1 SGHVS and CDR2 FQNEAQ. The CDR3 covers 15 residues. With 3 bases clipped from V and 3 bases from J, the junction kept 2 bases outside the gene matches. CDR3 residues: CASSLASGDTGELFF. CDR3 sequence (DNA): TGTGCCAGCAGCTTGGCTAGCGGGGACACCGGGGAGCTGTTTTTT.

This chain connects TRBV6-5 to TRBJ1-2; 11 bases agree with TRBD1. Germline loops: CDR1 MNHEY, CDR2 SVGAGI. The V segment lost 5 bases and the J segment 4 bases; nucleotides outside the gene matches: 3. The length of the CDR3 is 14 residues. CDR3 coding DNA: TGTGCCAGCAGTGGGACAGGGGGAGGCTATGGCTACACCTTC. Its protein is CASSGTGGGYGYTF.

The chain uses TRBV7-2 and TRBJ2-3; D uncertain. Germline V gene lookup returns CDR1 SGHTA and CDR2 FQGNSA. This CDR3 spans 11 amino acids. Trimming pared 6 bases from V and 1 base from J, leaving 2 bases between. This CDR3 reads CASRGTDTQYF. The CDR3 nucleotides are TGTGCCAGCAGGGGCACAGATACGCAGTATTTT.

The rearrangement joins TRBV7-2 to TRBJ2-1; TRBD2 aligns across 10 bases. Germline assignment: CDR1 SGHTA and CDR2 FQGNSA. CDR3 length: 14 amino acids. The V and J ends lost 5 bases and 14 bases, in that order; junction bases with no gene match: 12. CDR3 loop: CASSPDFLAGAEFF. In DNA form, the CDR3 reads TGTGCCAGCAGCCCCGATTTTCTAGCGGGGGCTGAGTTCTTC.

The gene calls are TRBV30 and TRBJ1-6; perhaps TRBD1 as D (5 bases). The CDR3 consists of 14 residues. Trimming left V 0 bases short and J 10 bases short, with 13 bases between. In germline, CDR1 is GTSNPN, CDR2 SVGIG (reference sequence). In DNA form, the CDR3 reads TGTGCCTGGAGTGTACGGGGGAGCGGGTCACCCCTCCACTTT. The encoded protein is CAWSVRGSGSPLHF. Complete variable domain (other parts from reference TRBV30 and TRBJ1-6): SQTIHQWPATLVQPVGSPLSLECTVEGTSNPNLYWYRQAAGRGLQLLFYSVGIGQISSEVPQNLSASRPQDRQFILSSKKLLLSDSGFYLCAWSVRGSGSPLHFGNGTRLTVT.

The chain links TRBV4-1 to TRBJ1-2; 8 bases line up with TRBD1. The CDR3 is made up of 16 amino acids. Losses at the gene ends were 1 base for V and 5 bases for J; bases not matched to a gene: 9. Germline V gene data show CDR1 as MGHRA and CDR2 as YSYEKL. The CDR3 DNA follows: TGCGCCAGCAGCCAAGTGGGCGGGACAGGTCGGTATGGCTACACCTTC. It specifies CASSQVGGTGRYGYTF.

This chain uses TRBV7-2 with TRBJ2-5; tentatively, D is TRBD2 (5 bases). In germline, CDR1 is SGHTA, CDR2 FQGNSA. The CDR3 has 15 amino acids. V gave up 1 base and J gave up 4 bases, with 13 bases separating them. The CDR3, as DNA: TGTGCCAGCAGCTTAGAATCAGCTGCGGGAGAGACCCAGTACTTC. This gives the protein CASSLESAAGETQYF.

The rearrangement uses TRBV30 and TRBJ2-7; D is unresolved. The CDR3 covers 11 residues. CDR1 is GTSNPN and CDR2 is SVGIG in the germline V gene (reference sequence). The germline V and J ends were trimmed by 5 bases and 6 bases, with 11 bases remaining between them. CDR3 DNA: TGTGCCTGGGGCTTTTTCGGCGAGCAGTACTTC. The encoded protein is CAWGFFGEQYF.

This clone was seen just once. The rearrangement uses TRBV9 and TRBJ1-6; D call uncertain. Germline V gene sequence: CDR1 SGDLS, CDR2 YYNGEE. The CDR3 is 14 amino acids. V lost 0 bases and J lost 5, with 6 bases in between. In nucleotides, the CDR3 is TGTGCCAGCAGCGTAGACCCCAATAATTCACCCCTCCACTTT. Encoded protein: CASSVDPNNSPLHF.

The CDR3 loop reads CASSPDRTHYEQYF. DNA for the CDR3: TGTGCCAGCAGCCCCGACAGGACCCACTACGAGCAGTACTTC. This chain links TRBV2 with TRBJ2-7; D perhaps matches TRBD1 (6 bases). Trimming stripped 6 bases from V and 3 bases from J, with 15 bases between. Per the germline V gene, CDR1 is SNHLY and CDR2 is FYNNEI. This CDR3 contains 14 residues.

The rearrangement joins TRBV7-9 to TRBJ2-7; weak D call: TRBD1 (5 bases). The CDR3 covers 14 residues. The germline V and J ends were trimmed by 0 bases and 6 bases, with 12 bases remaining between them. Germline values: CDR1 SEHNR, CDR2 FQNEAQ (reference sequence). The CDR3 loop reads CASSLAGRASEQYF. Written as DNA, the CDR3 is TGTGCCAGCAGCTTAGCGGGCAGGGCCAGCGAGCAGTACTTC.